These 25 T cell receptor beta chains share one sample of origin, sequenced in a study of CD8+CD57+ T cells in acquired aplastic anemia. TCR beta VDJ and CDR3 profiles were obtained from a genomic DNA template. TCRdb redid the calling of the reads with MiXCR, one entry per CDR3 protein. The data contain 250,000 to 300,000 distinct CDR3 sequences, approximately 57% of them singletons. Sample: sorted CD4+, CD8+, or CD8+CD57+ T cells (not recorded which) from PBMCs. The receptors here all came from a human donor with severe aplastic anemia or a healthy control (not recorded which).

The chain uses TRBV6-6 and TRBJ1-6; D is unresolved. CDR3 length equals 13 residues. Germline V lookup: CDR1 MNHNY, CDR2 SVGAGI (reference sequence). The ends were cut back, 6 bases at V and 6 bases at J, with 9 bases in the middle. CDR3 sequence (DNA): TGTGCCAGCAGGGACGTCATTAATTCACCCCTCCACTTT. Translated: CASRDVINSPLHF.

V gene TRBV15 combines with J gene TRBJ1-5, with TRBD1 matching over 7 bases. This CDR3 has 15 amino acids. Looked up from germline, CDR1 is LNHNV and CDR2 is YYDKDF (reference sequence). The trim removed 3 bases at V and 8 bases at J, leaving 10 bases unmatched. This CDR3 reads CATSSEQGNLEPQHF. CDR3 coding DNA: TGTGCCACCAGCAGCGAACAGGGGAATTTGGAGCCCCAGCATTTT.

The V call is TRBV2, the J call TRBJ2-5; D perhaps matches TRBD2 (5 bases). V was clipped by 7 bases and J by 4 bases, with 13 bases between them. CDR3 size: 13 residues. Germline loops: CDR1 SNHLY, CDR2 FYNNEI. Here the CDR3 reads CASNRIEGETQYF. The CDR3 DNA reads as TGTGCCAGCAACCGAATTGAGGGAGAGACCCAGTACTTC.

J is TRBJ2-5 and V is TRBV20-1, with TRBD2 as a possible D gene (6 bases). CDR1 is DFQATT and CDR2 is SNEGSKA in the germline V gene (reference sequence). V was clipped by 5 bases and J by 5 bases, with 21 bases between them. The CDR3 extends over 15 amino acids. CDR3 region: CSAYGVADALETQYF. In nucleotides, the CDR3 is TGCAGTGCTTATGGGGTAGCGGATGCACTCGAGACCCAGTACTTC.

This chain uses TRBV7-9 with TRBJ2-5, with 12 bases that match TRBD2. Trimming took 5 bases from V and 2 from J; bases not matched to a gene: 3. The CDR3 runs 15 residues. The germline CDR1 and CDR2 sequences are SEHNR and FQNEAQ (reference sequence). In nucleotides, the CDR3 is TGTGCCAGCAGCCCAGGACTAGCGGGGCAAGAGACCCAGTACTTC. It specifies CASSPGLAGQETQYF.

With regard to this clonotype: It may be a read error: a sequence one base away is much more abundant. The chain couples TRBV7-9 to TRBJ2-7; 10 bases match TRBD1. Germline V gene lookup returns CDR1 SEHNR and CDR2 FQNEAQ (reference sequence). CDR3 size: 14 residues. In nucleotides, the CDR3 is TGCGCCAGCAGGGGACAGGGGATATCTTGCGAGCGGTACTTC. Residues: CASRGQGISCERYF.

This clonotype has a single count. The rearrangement uses TRBV5-4 and TRBJ1-1, with 7 positions matching TRBD1. V gave up 2 bases and J gave up 4 bases; unmatched junction bases: 8. Germline V lookup: CDR1 SGHNT, CDR2 YYREEE (reference sequence). The CDR3 length is 15 residues. CDR3 DNA sequence: TGTGCCAGCAGCTTATTCGACAGGGAATCCACTGAAGCTTTCTTT. Its protein product is CASSLFDRESTEAFF.

The chain links TRBV20-1 to TRBJ2-4; 7 bases map to TRBD1. CDR1 and CDR2 (germline): DFQATT, SNEGSKA (reference sequence). The CDR3 extends over 17 amino acids. Trimming cost V 6 bases and J 0 bases; bases outside gene matches: 14. The CDR3 bases are TGCAGTGCGATTACCGGGACAGTCTCCTTAGCCAAAAACATTCAGTACTTC. This gives the protein CSAITGTVSLAKNIQYF.

In DNA form, the CDR3 reads TGTGCCAGCAGCTTGACACCCCAGCATTTT. Translated: CASSLTPQHF. The rearrangement links TRBV7-9 to TRBJ1-5; D unresolved. This CDR3 spans 10 amino acids. Germline V gene data show CDR1 as SEHNR and CDR2 as FQNEAQ (reference sequence). V lost 3 bases, J lost 10 bases, and 4 bases lay in between. Filled out from reference TRBV7-9 and TRBJ1-5, the complete variable domain reads DTGVSQNPRHKITKRGQNVTFRCDPISEHNRLYWYRQTLGQGPEFLTYFQNEAQLEKSRLLSDRFSAERPKGSFSTLEIQRTEQGDSAMYLCASSLTPQHFGDGTRLSIL.

This rearrangement joins TRBV7-9 to TRBJ2-7; D is ambiguous. This CDR3 has 14 amino acids. Per germline, CDR1 SEHNR and CDR2 FQNEAQ (reference sequence). With 5 bases removed from V and 2 bases from J, the gap between germline ends came to 13 bases. CDR3 in amino acids: CASSPLGKTYEQYF. The DNA for the CDR3 is TGTGCCAGCAGCCCCCTGGGCAAGACCTACGAGCAGTACTTC. Together with reference TRBV7-9 and TRBJ2-7, the CDR3 gives the full variable domain: DTGVSQNPRHKITKRGQNVTFRCDPISEHNRLYWYRQTLGQGPEFLTYFQNEAQLEKSRLLSDRFSAERPKGSFSTLEIQRTEQGDSAMYLCASSPLGKTYEQYFGPGTRLTVT.

This clonotype was seen ten or more times. The J gene is TRBJ1-6, the V gene TRBV30, with 9 positions matching TRBD1. The trim removed 0 bases at V and 8 bases at J, leaving 5 bases unmatched. Germline-derived CDR1 and CDR2 are GTSNPN and SVGIG (reference sequence). The CDR3 has 15 amino acids. CDR3 DNA: TGTGCCTGGAGTGTGAGTCGGACAGGGGATTCACCCCTCCACTTT. As protein: CAWSVSRTGDSPLHF.

The chain links TRBV7-9 to TRBJ2-3, with D uncertain. Germline assignment: CDR1 SEHNR and CDR2 FQNEAQ (reference sequence). The CDR3 contains 14 residues. V was pared by 5 bases and J by 0 bases, with 9 bases between. The CDR3 loop reads CASSTSQSTDTQYF. CDR3 DNA: TGTGCCAGCAGCACCTCACAGAGCACAGATACGCAGTATTTT.

As concerns this clonotype: At one end, the junction sequence differs from germline, possibly due to a read error. V is TRBV15 and J is TRBJ2-7; the match to TRBD2 covers 8 bases. This CDR3 comprises 16 residues. Germline V gives CDR1 LNHNV, CDR2 YYDKDF (reference sequence). Written as DNA, the CDR3 is TGTGCCACCAGCAGAGATCGGGGGGGGGTGACCTACGAGCAGTACTTT. This gives the protein CATSRDRGGVTYEQYF.

This clonotype was picked up a small number of times. The V and J genes are TRBV7-2 and TRBJ2-2; 11 nucleotides agree with TRBD2. The CDR3 spans 14 residues. Germline V gives CDR1 SGHTA, CDR2 FQGNSA. V lost 8 bases, J lost 7 bases, and 6 bases stayed unmatched. CDR3 DNA sequence: TGTGCCAGCCTTCTAGCGGGAGGTGTCGGGGAGCTGTTTTTT. Residues: CASLLAGGVGELFF.

Comment on this clonotype: A junction boundary mismatches the germline segment, possibly from a read error. This chain connects TRBV20-1 to TRBJ2-7; D gene ambiguous. The CDR3 covers 12 residues. Germline loops: CDR1 DFQATT, CDR2 SNEGSKA (reference sequence). The CDR3 DNA reads as TGCAGTGCTCTTGAGGACCCCTACGAACAGTACTTC. The encoded protein is CSALEDPYEQYF.

The V and J genes are TRBV10-3 and TRBJ2-7, with D uncertain. V gave up 4 bases and J gave up 13 bases, with 20 bases separating them. CDR1 and CDR2 (germline): ENHRY, SYGVKD. This CDR3 is 13 amino acids long. CDR3 protein: CAISANLRAGPYF. The CDR3 bases are TGTGCCATCAGTGCAAATCTTCGGGCCGGTCCATACTTC.

A note on this clonotype: Possible read error: a much larger clone is one base away. The chain uses TRBV30 and TRBJ2-5; D gene ambiguous. The CDR3 has 13 residues. Germline CDR1 is GTSNPN and CDR2 is SVGIG (reference sequence). The CDR3 loop reads CARSVQNSKTQYF. The CDR3 nucleotides are TGTGCCCGGAGTGTACAGAATTCGAAGACCCAGTACTTC.

The J gene is TRBJ1-2, the V gene TRBV5-1, with 8 bases aligning to TRBD1. CDR3 length: 13 amino acids. Germline V gene data show CDR1 as SGHRS and CDR2 as YFSETQ. V dropped 7 bases and J dropped 8; count of bases not matched to a gene: 10. This CDR3 is CASGRQGTQGYTF. CDR3 in DNA: TGCGCCAGCGGGCGACAGGGGACCCAGGGCTACACCTTC.

This clonotype has at least ten counts. The V gene is TRBV5-1, the J gene TRBJ2-5; D may be TRBD1 (6 bases). This CDR3 contains 15 residues. Trimming pared 4 bases from V and 4 bases from J, leaving 17 bases between. CDR1 is SGHRS and CDR2 is YFSETQ in the germline V gene. In DNA form, the CDR3 reads TGCGCCAGCAGCCTAGGGCAGGGGTCTGGAGAGACCCAGTACTTC. It is translated as CASSLGQGSGETQYF.

The chain combines TRBV9 with TRBJ2-1; 8 bases line up with TRBD2. CDR3 length: 16 residues. The germline gives CDR1 SGDLS, CDR2 YYNGEE. V trimming: 2 bases; J trimming: 6 bases; junction bases outside the gene matches: 10. The CDR3 here is CASSVDPRGAFNEQFF. The CDR3 nucleotides are TGTGCCAGCAGCGTCGACCCGCGGGGGGCCTTCAATGAGCAGTTCTTC.

This clonotype was seen a few times. Since a much larger clone is just one base distant, this may be a read error. This chain connects TRBV12-3 or TRBV12-4 to TRBJ2-7, with D uncertain. The CDR3 totals 11 residues. The ends were cut back, 5 bases at V and 2 bases at J, with 4 bases in the middle. The CDR3 spells CASSKAYEQYF. The CDR3 nucleotides are TGTGCCAGCAGTAAAGCCTACGAGCAGTACTTC.

Comment on this clonotype: Lacking the conserved final phenylalanine or tryptophan, this CDR3 likely reflects a read error. CDR3 sequence (DNA): TGTGCCAGCAGCTTACAGGGATTGGGGAATGAAGCTTTCCTT. The encoded protein is CASSLQGLGNEAFL. The genes are TRBV7-2 and TRBJ1-1; a possible D gene is TRBD1 (5 bases). The CDR3 is 14 amino acids. The germline V and J ends were trimmed by 2 bases and 7 bases, with 14 bases remaining between them. Germline CDR1 and CDR2: SGHTA and FQGNSA.

This clonotype was detected a few times. This chain connects TRBV7-9 to TRBJ1-6; 10 nucleotides match TRBD1. CDR1 is SEHNR, CDR2 FQNEAQ, per germline (reference sequence). V dropped 6 bases and J dropped 7; count of bases not matched to a gene: 3. The CDR3 has 14 residues. CDR3 coding DNA: TGTGCCAGCAGGAGGACAGGGGGGAATTCACCCCTCCACTTT. Its protein product is CASRRTGGNSPLHF.

The chain employs TRBV10-3 and TRBJ1-5; D uncertain. V was clipped by 8 bases and J by 3 bases, with 17 bases between them. The CDR3 covers 15 residues. The germline V gene has CDR1 ENHRY and CDR2 SYGVKD. CDR3 loop: CAIGVGQDDNQPQHF. The CDR3 DNA is TGTGCCATCGGTGTTGGGCAAGACGACAATCAGCCCCAGCATTTT.

This clonotype was recorded a few times. The V and J genes are TRBV7-2 and TRBJ2-1; D might be TRBD2 (5 bases). CDR3 length equals 12 residues. Germline CDR1 SGHTA, CDR2 FQGNSA. Trimming left V 3 bases short and J 10 bases short, with 10 bases between. The CDR3 loop is CASSFHWREQFF. CDR3 sequence (DNA): TGTGCCAGCAGCTTTCATTGGAGGGAGCAGTTCTTC.